This is a list of T cell receptor beta chains from one sample in a study of beta chain features in type 1 diabetes. This table comes from immunoSEQ multiplex PCR, and its TCRdb copy is limited to in-frame clones, with some not included. This sample has approximately 400,000 clones, with more than 13% found just once. Input material: naive CD4+ T cells from blood. The source is a young woman in good health. Both conserved end residues are part of each CDR3. The D gene is left open where the match is weak. Clone size appears in some rows only: once, few, many, or a class for an expanded clone.

clone size	J gene	V gene	D gene	CDR3 protein	CDR3 DNA
-	TRBJ2-1	TRBV10-3	TRBD2	CAISEPNKLANEQFF	TGTGCCATCAGTGAGCCGAATAAACTAGCGAATGAGCAGTTCTTC
few	TRBJ2-6	TRBV7-9	-	CASSQYGDSGANVLTF	TGTGCCAGCAGCCAATACGGAGACTCTGGGGCCAACGTCCTGACTTTC
-	TRBJ2-1	TRBV6-4	TRBD2	CASSDSVHRLAGFYNEQFF	TGTGCCAGCAGTGACTCGGTACACCGACTAGCGGGTTTTTACAATGAGCAGTTCTTC
-	TRBJ1-2	TRBV18	TRBD1	CASSPDTGDYGYTF	TGTGCCAGCTCACCTGATACAGGGGACTATGGCTACACCTTC
few	TRBJ2-7	TRBV6-1	TRBD1	CASGSSGTEPYEQYF	TGTGCCAGCGGCTCCTCCGGGACAGAGCCCTACGAGCAGTACTTC
-	TRBJ2-7	TRBV18	TRBD2	CASSRIGLADEQYF	TGTGCCAGCTCACGCATTGGTCTAGCGGACGAGCAGTACTTC
-	TRBJ2-7	TRBV29-1	-	CSVDWTVYSYEQYF	TGCAGCGTTGACTGGACAGTATACTCCTACGAGCAGTACTTC
-	TRBJ2-1	TRBV10-3	TRBD2	CAIREGLAVFEQFF	TGTGCCATCAGGGAGGGACTAGCGGTCTTTGAGCAGTTCTTC
-	TRBJ2-3	TRBV25-1	TRBD2	CASSYLAGGPPDTQYF	TGTGCCAGCAGTTATCTAGCGGGAGGGCCCCCAGATACGCAGTATTTT
-	TRBJ2-3	TRBV10-3	TRBD2	CAISESTQRDPDTQYF	TGTGCCATCAGTGAGTCGACTCAGCGGGACCCAGATACGCAGTATTTT
few	TRBJ2-1	TRBV7-9	-	CASSSGSPGNEQFF	TGTGCCAGCAGCTCCGGTTCCCCGGGCAATGAGCAGTTCTTC
few	TRBJ2-3	TRBV9	TRBD1	CASSGTSGTGGPTSTDTQYF	TGTGCCAGCAGCGGGACATCCGGGACAGGTGGTCCTACTAGCACAGATACGCAGTATTTT
few	TRBJ2-5	TRBV7-9	TRBD1	CASSPDRVQETQYF	TGTGCCAGCAGCCCCGACAGGGTTCAAGAGACCCAGTACTTC
-	TRBJ2-4	TRBV2	TRBD1	CASSVDRAVKNIQYF	TGTGCCAGCAGCGTGGACAGGGCCGTCAAAAACATTCAGTACTTC
few	TRBJ1-1	TRBV18	TRBD1	CASSRGQEINTEAFF	TGTGCCAGCTCACGAGGACAGGAGATAAACACTGAAGCTTTCTTT
few	TRBJ2-3	TRBV25-1	-	CASSGAFQTDTQYF	TGTGCCAGCAGTGGGGCGTTTCAGACAGATACGCAGTATTTT
few	TRBJ2-1	TRBV30	-	CAWSPGLYNEQFF	TGTGCCTGGAGTCCGGGACTTTACAATGAGCAGTTCTTC
few	TRBJ2-7	TRBV7-2	TRBD2	CASRGLAGDEQYF	TGTGCCAGCAGGGGGCTAGCGGGAGACGAGCAGTACTTC
-	TRBJ2-1	TRBV20-1	-	CSAARFEQFF	TGCAGTGCTGCCAGATTTGAGCAGTTCTTC
-	TRBJ2-3	TRBV7-2	-	CASSTLLDTQYF	TGTGCCAGCAGCACCTTACTCGATACGCAGTATTTT
-	TRBJ2-3	TRBV7-3	TRBD1	CASSSDGQGKTQYF	TGTGCCAGCAGCTCCGATGGACAGGGGAAGACGCAGTATTTT
-	TRBJ2-7	TRBV9	-	CASSVEGDGEQYF	TGTGCCAGCAGCGTCGAGGGCGACGGGGAGCAGTACTTC
-	TRBJ2-4	TRBV14	TRBD2	CASSRGLARLENIQYF	TGTGCCAGCAGCCGAGGACTAGCGCGACTTGAAAACATTCAGTACTTC
-	TRBJ1-5	TRBV19	TRBD1	CASSKGQDQPQHF	TGTGCCAGTAGTAAAGGACAGGATCAGCCCCAGCATTTT
-	TRBJ2-7	TRBV6-1	-	CASSLDSLYEQYF	TGTGCCAGCAGTCTAGACAGCTTATACGAGCAGTACTTC
few	TRBJ2-5	TRBV5-1	-	CASVHGGAKETQYF	TGCGCCAGCGTACACGGCGGGGCAAAAGAGACCCAGTACTTC
-	TRBJ1-4	TRBV11-2	TRBD1	CASSLTGAMFF	TGTGCCAGCAGCCTGACAGGGGCCATGTTTTTT
few	TRBJ1-1	TRBV5-8	-	CASSQPTVNTEAFF	TGTGCCAGCAGCCAACCGACAGTGAACACTGAAGCTTTCTTT
-	TRBJ1-1	TRBV27	-	CASSSDRKNTEAFF	TGTGCCAGCAGTTCAGACAGGAAGAACACTGAAGCTTTCTTT
-	TRBJ1-2	TRBV11-2	TRBD1	CASSPAGTGGRQSHGYTF	TGTGCCAGCAGCCCAGCCGGGACAGGGGGCCGGCAAAGTCATGGCTACACCTTC
-	TRBJ1-2	TRBV4-3	-	CASSQDETGGMGGYTF	TGCGCCAGCAGCCAAGATGAGACAGGTGGAATGGGAGGCTACACCTTC
-	TRBJ1-2	TRBV30	-	CAWTQGQGGYTF	TGTGCCTGGACCCAAGGGCAGGGAGGCTACACCTTC
-	TRBJ1-5	TRBV2	TRBD1	CASSVDRTPNQPQHF	TGTGCCAGCAGTGTGGACAGGACTCCAAATCAGCCCCAGCATTTT
few	TRBJ2-1	TRBV4-2	TRBD2	CASSQDYQSGRSNEQFF	TGTGCCAGCAGCCAAGATTATCAGAGCGGGAGATCGAATGAGCAGTTCTTC
once	TRBJ1-5	TRBV4-1	TRBD1	CASSHLLTGAAKPQHF	TGCGCCAGCAGCCATCTTCTGACAGGGGCGGCGAAGCCCCAGCATTTT
few	TRBJ2-3	TRBV6-5	-	CASSYSTGLPDTQYF	TGTGCCAGCAGTTACTCAACAGGTTTACCAGATACGCAGTATTTT
few	TRBJ2-3	TRBV6-5	-	CASIAPSTDTQYF	TGTGCCAGTATAGCGCCAAGCACAGATACGCAGTATTTT
few	TRBJ2-1	TRBV11-2	-	CASSLGSLVDYNEQFF	TGTGCCAGCAGCTTAGGCAGCCTAGTCGACTACAATGAGCAGTTCTTC
-	TRBJ1-1	TRBV30	-	CAWSPQENTEAFF	TGTGCCTGGAGTCCTCAGGAGAACACTGAAGCTTTCTTT
few	TRBJ2-7	TRBV5-1	-	CASSLTGKGHYEQYF	TGCGCCAGCAGCTTGACAGGGAAGGGCCACTACGAGCAGTACTTC
few	TRBJ1-1	TRBV18	-	CASSPAGNTEAFF	TGTGCCAGCTCACCAGCCGGGAACACTGAAGCTTTCTTT
few	TRBJ2-7	TRBV29-1	-	CSVVYLDSYYEQYF	TGCAGCGTTGTCTACTTGGACAGCTACTACGAGCAGTACTTC
few	TRBJ2-1	TRBV2	-	CASSVLVEQFF	TGTGCCAGCAGTGTTTTAGTTGAGCAGTTCTTC
-	TRBJ2-6	TRBV30	-	CAWSEGTSSSGANVLTF	TGTGCCTGGAGTGAAGGGACATCGAGCTCTGGGGCCAACGTCCTGACTTTC
-	TRBJ2-3	TRBV5-4	-	CASSPRLTPGFTDTQYF	TGTGCCAGCAGCCCTCGGTTGACCCCCGGGTTTACAGATACGCAGTATTTT
-	TRBJ2-1	TRBV19	TRBD1	CASSGTVLNEQFF	TGTGCCAGTTCCGGGACAGTACTCAATGAGCAGTTCTTC
few	TRBJ2-3	TRBV11-2	TRBD2	CASSLGAGGTDTQYF	TGTGCCAGCAGCTTAGGAGCGGGGGGCACAGATACGCAGTATTTT
few	TRBJ2-7	TRBV6-1	TRBD1	CAIFRGDSSYEQYF	TGTGCCATCTTCCGTGGGGACAGTTCCTACGAGCAGTACTTC
few	TRBJ2-5	TRBV7-2	-	CASSAGAGTVNRETQYF	TGTGCCAGCAGCGCAGGGGCGGGGACAGTAAACCGAGAGACCCAGTACTTC
-	TRBJ2-5	TRBV29-1	-	CSVARKIQETQYF	TGCAGCGTTGCCAGGAAAATACAAGAGACCCAGTACTTC
few	TRBJ2-5	TRBV19	TRBD2	CASSIMVAGRQETQYF	TGTGCCAGTAGTATAATGGTAGCGGGACGCCAAGAGACCCAGTACTTC
few	TRBJ1-2	TRBV7-9	TRBD1	CASSSRTGRYGYTF	TGTGCCAGCAGCTCTCGGACAGGGCGGTATGGCTACACCTTC
-	TRBJ1-2	TRBV28	-	CASTSVGGSYGYTF	TGTGCCAGCACTTCGGTAGGGGGTAGCTATGGCTACACCTTC
-	TRBJ2-5	TRBV30	TRBD2	CAWENGGTETQYF	TGTGCCTGGGAGAACGGGGGGACGGAGACCCAGTACTTC
few	TRBJ2-7	TRBV10-3	TRBD1	CAIGQGTYEQYF	TGTGCCATAGGACAGGGCACCTACGAGCAGTACTTC
-	TRBJ2-2	TRBV5-4	-	CASSPDRAGKAGELFF	TGTGCCAGCAGCCCCGACCGGGCAGGGAAGGCCGGGGAGCTGTTTTTT
-	TRBJ1-4	TRBV9	TRBD1	CASSPRTGGDEKLFF	TGTGCCAGCAGCCCTCGGACAGGGGGAGATGAAAAACTGTTTTTT
-	TRBJ2-1	TRBV5-1	TRBD2	CASSEVTSGSYNEQFF	TGCGCCAGCAGCGAGGTGACTAGCGGGAGCTACAATGAGCAGTTCTTC
-	TRBJ2-3	TRBV28	-	CASSLGLARADTQYF	TGTGCCAGCAGTTTAGGTCTAGCTCGGGCAGATACGCAGTATTTT